This is a list of T cell receptor beta chains from one sample in a study of somatic mutations in cytotoxic T cells in rheumatoid arthritis. TCRdb's table, derived via immunoSEQ multiplex PCR, lists solely in-frame clones and lacks some. In the table there are some 20,000 clones, more than 70% of which are singletons. The sample consisted of CD8+ T cells sorted from blood. These receptors were collected from a woman aged 45-59 years in good health. The CDR3 runs from the conserved cysteine through the conserved F or W. The order of the fields is CDR3 DNA, CDR3 protein, V gene, D gene, J gene, clone size. A D gene is named only where the DNA matches it firmly. Size is omitted from some rows. Given values are once, few, many or a class for expanded clones.

CDR3nt: TGCGCCAGCAGCCTCAGAGCGGGGGGGCAAGAGACCCAGTACTTC
CDR3aa: CASSLRAGGQETQYF
v_gene: TRBV4-1
d_gene: TRBD2
j_gene: TRBJ2-5
abundance: NA

CDR3nt: TGTGCCAGCAGTTACGGGCAGAGCATCACAGATACGCAGTATTTT
CDR3aa: CASSYGQSITDTQYF
v_gene: TRBV6-5
d_gene: NA
j_gene: TRBJ2-3
abundance: NA

CDR3nt: TGTGCCAGCAGTCTGCCTAGCGGGGGGGTGGATACGCAGTATTTT
CDR3aa: CASSLPSGGVDTQYF
v_gene: TRBV27
d_gene: TRBD2
j_gene: TRBJ2-3
abundance: NA

CDR3nt: TGTGCCAGCAGTGAAGTAGGGTCCTATGGCTACACCTTC
CDR3aa: CASSEVGSYGYTF
v_gene: TRBV2
d_gene: NA
j_gene: TRBJ1-2
abundance: NA

CDR3nt: TGTGCCAGAGGCCAGGTTGGATTCTATGGCTACACCTTC
CDR3aa: CARGQVGFYGYTF
v_gene: TRBV2
d_gene: NA
j_gene: TRBJ1-2
abundance: NA

CDR3nt: TGTGCCAGCGGACTAGCTGATAATGAGCAGTTCTTC
CDR3aa: CASGLADNEQFF
v_gene: TRBV6-5
d_gene: TRBD2
j_gene: TRBJ2-1
abundance: NA

CDR3nt: TGTGCCTGCGGAGGGGCACCGACGGGCACCGGGGAGCTGTTTTTT
CDR3aa: CACGGAPTGTGELFF
v_gene: TRBV10-3
d_gene: NA
j_gene: TRBJ2-2
abundance: NA

CDR3nt: TGTGCCAGCAGCTCTACGGCCCCGACTCGTTTGACAGATACGCAGTATTTT
CDR3aa: CASSSTAPTRLTDTQYF
v_gene: TRBV7-9
d_gene: NA
j_gene: TRBJ2-3
abundance: NA

CDR3nt: TGTGCCACCAGCAGAGATCTCGGGGGGGGCAACGAGCAGTACTTC
CDR3aa: CATSRDLGGGNEQYF
v_gene: TRBV15
d_gene: TRBD2
j_gene: TRBJ2-7
abundance: NA

CDR3nt: TGCGCCAGCAGTGAGAACCCCGGGGTGGGGGATACGCAGTATTTT
CDR3aa: CASSENPGVGDTQYF
v_gene: TRBV10-1
d_gene: NA
j_gene: TRBJ2-3
abundance: few